This passage covers 7 T cell receptor beta chains from one sample sequenced in a study of T cell responses to AZD1222 COVID-19 vaccine. TCRdb keeps only in-frame clones here, not all; method: immunoSEQ multiplex PCR. The table records about 130,000 clones, 85% to 95% of them present only once. Specimen: peripheral blood, collected on day 0 of AZD1222 vaccination. Every receptor here comes from an adult in good health.

This clone was counted a single time. The chain has TRBV7-8 and TRBJ1-5; D call uncertain. Germline V gene sequence: CDR1 SGHVS, CDR2 FQNEAQ. The CDR3 loop spans 13 amino acids. V gave up 1 base and J gave up 7 bases, with 8 bases separating them. As DNA, the CDR3 is TGTGCCAGCAGCTTAGGACCCTTCCAGCCCCAGCATTTT. The encoded protein is CASSLGPFQPQHF.

The chain is built from TRBV6-5 and TRBJ1-4, with D tentatively TRBD1 (6 bases). V was pared by 5 bases and J by 7 bases, with 14 bases between. The CDR3 loop spans 14 amino acids. Germline V gene sequence: CDR1 MNHEY, CDR2 SVGAGI. Here the CDR3 reads CASSPGDASEKLFF. The CDR3 region has the DNA TGTGCCAGCAGTCCAGGGGACGCAAGTGAAAAACTGTTTTTT.

CDR3 DNA: TGTGCCATCAGTGAGTTGACAGGGGGTGAGAGGGCCACAGATACGCAGTATTTT. Amino acids: CAISELTGGERATDTQYF. The rearrangement uses TRBV10-3 and TRBJ2-3; TRBD1 aligns across 9 bases. This CDR3 has 18 amino acids. The trim removed 1 base at V and 2 bases at J, leaving 10 bases unmatched. Germline V gene lookup returns CDR1 ENHRY and CDR2 SYGVKD.

V and J are TRBV5-6 and TRBJ1-2; D is unresolved. CDR3 length equals 12 residues. The V end was cut by 3 bases, the J end by 4 bases, with 7 bases between. The V gene's germline CDR1 is SGHDT and CDR2 YYEEEE. The CDR3 here is CASSSDPYGYTF. CDR3 bases: TGTGCCAGCAGCTCCGACCCCTATGGCTACACCTTC.

The gene calls are TRBV9 and TRBJ1-2; weak D call: TRBD1 (6 bases). Per germline, CDR1 SGDLS and CDR2 YYNGEE. Trimming stripped 0 bases from V and 4 bases from J, with 16 bases between. This CDR3 is built from 16 residues. For the CDR3, the DNA is TGTGCCAGCAGCGTAGGGGGGGCGCGAATTTCCTATGGCTACACCTTC. As protein: CASSVGGARISYGYTF.

The chain recombines TRBV10-3 with TRBJ1-2; D gene unclear. The CDR3 is 14 residues long. Germline V gives CDR1 ENHRY, CDR2 SYGVKD. V was trimmed by 3 bases and J by 4 bases, leaving 12 bases between them. This CDR3 reads CAISESGLGYGYTF. CDR3 DNA sequence: TGTGCCATCAGTGAATCCGGGTTGGGCTATGGCTACACCTTC.

The chain is built from TRBV4-1 and TRBJ1-1; TRBD1 aligns across 8 bases. From germline, CDR1 is MGHRA and CDR2 YSYEKL. J lost 7 bases, V lost 2 bases, and 3 bases had no gene match. This CDR3 region has 13 residues. The CDR3 DNA reads TGCGCCAGCAGCCAACGACAGGGGAATGAAGCTTTCTTT. Amino acid sequence: CASSQRQGNEAFF.